These 18 T cell receptor beta chains were sequenced from one sample in a study of low-dose radiotherapy and immunotherapy resistance in tumors. With TRAV- and TRBV-specific primers, first-strand cDNA was made, covering the alpha and beta chains. Amplification, which lasted 20 to 25 PCR cycles, used a constant-region primer and V-primer adapter to amplify TCRs. TCRdb recomputed calls from the reads with MiXCR, one row per CDR3 protein. The table shows roughly 11,000 distinct CDR3 sequences, with roughly two thirds occurring only once. These receptor sequences come from a human donor with advanced metastatic prostate, ovarian, gallbladder or colorectal cancer (not recorded which). This table probably holds off-target reads from a library built for another chain.

The V call is TRBV6-2 or TRBV6-3, the J call TRBJ2-5; 8 bases are shared with TRBD2. After removal of 6 bases from V and 6 bases from J, the junction contained 9 bases not matched to a gene. CDR3 length equals 14 residues. The germline gives CDR1 MNHEY, CDR2 SVGEGT. DNA of the CDR3: TGTGCCAGCAGCCTTAGCGGGACGGGGAAGACCCAGTACTTC. This encodes CASSLSGTGKTQYF.

The rearrangement uses TRBV29-1 and TRBJ2-2; TRBD1 is a possible D gene (6 bases). V lost 4 bases and J 1 base, leaving 13 bases between the germline ends. Germline V gene sequence: CDR1 SQVTM, CDR2 ANQGSEA. CDR3 length: 15 amino acids. The CDR3: CSVGVWGQNTGELFF. Here the CDR3 DNA reads TGCAGCGTTGGGGTTTGGGGACAGAACACCGGGGAGCTGTTTTTT.

This clonotype occurred a few times. The chain employs TRBV4-1 and TRBJ2-5, with D perhaps matching TRBD1 or TRBD2 (5 bases each). CDR3 length: 15 amino acids. The germline V and J ends were trimmed by 3 bases and 3 bases, with 14 bases remaining between them. Germline V gene sequence: CDR1 MGHRA, CDR2 YSYEKL. The CDR3 here is CASSHPVGTEETQYF. The CDR3 DNA reads as TGCGCCAGCAGCCACCCGGTAGGGACCGAAGAGACCCAGTACTTC.

J is TRBJ2-4 and V is TRBV5-1, with TRBD2 matching 7 bases. The V gene's germline CDR1 is SGHRS and CDR2 YFSETQ. V gave up 5 bases and J gave up 0 bases; unmatched junction bases: 8. CDR3 length: 16 amino acids. The CDR3 sequence is CASREGAGLAKNIQYF. In DNA, the CDR3 is TGCGCCAGCAGAGAGGGAGCGGGATTAGCCAAAAACATTCAGTACTTC.

The chain joins TRBV6-6 to TRBJ2-3; the D is unclear. Germline-derived CDR1 and CDR2 are MNHNY and SVGAGI (reference sequence). This CDR3 has 13 amino acids. Trimming cost V 6 bases and J 2 bases, with 9 bases left between them. The CDR3 coding sequence is TGTGCCAGCAGATGGGCCACCACAGATACGCAGTATTTT. Protein: CASRWATTDTQYF.

The chain uses TRBV6-2 or TRBV6-3 and TRBJ2-2, with 12 bases that match TRBD2. The V gene's germline CDR1 is MNHEY and CDR2 SVGEGT. The CDR3 spans 18 residues. V gave up 2 bases and J gave up 0 bases; unmatched junction bases: 4. The CDR3 is CASSYRLAGASNTGELFF. The CDR3 coding sequence is TGTGCCAGCAGTTACCGACTAGCGGGGGCTTCGAACACCGGGGAGCTGTTTTTT.

The gene calls are TRBV6-2 or TRBV6-3 and TRBJ2-7, with D unclear. With 5 bases removed from V and 4 bases from J, the gap between germline ends came to 9 bases. CDR3 length: 12 amino acids. CDR1 MNHEY and CDR2 SVGEGT come from the germline V gene. In DNA form, the CDR3 reads TGTGCCAGCAGTGAAGCTGGATACGAGCAGTACTTC. It translates to CASSEAGYEQYF.

The chain recombines TRBV13 with TRBJ2-1; D is perhaps TRBD2 (6 bases). This CDR3 has 13 amino acids. Germline V gives CDR1 PRHDT, CDR2 FYEKMQ (reference sequence). Trimming cost V 4 bases and J 5 bases, with 9 bases left between them. The CDR3 DNA sequence: TGTGCCAGCAGCTCGTGGACTAACAATGAGCAGTTCTTC. Translating gives CASSSWTNNEQFF. Together with reference TRBV13 and TRBJ2-1, the CDR3 gives the full variable domain: AAGVIQSPRHLIKEKRETATLKCYPIPRHDTVYWYQQGPGQDPQFLISFYEKMQSDKGSIPDRFSAQQFSDYHSELNMSSLELGDSALYFCASSSWTNNEQFFGPGTRLTVL.

V and J are TRBV28 and TRBJ1-1; possibly TRBD1 for D (6 bases). The germline V gene has CDR1 MDHEN and CDR2 SYDVKM. The CDR3 totals 14 residues. V lost 7 bases and J 6 bases, leaving 18 bases between the germline ends. The CDR3 bases are TGTGCCAGCAACGACGGGGGCGAAAAACCTGAAGCTTTCTTT. Translated, it gives CASNDGGEKPEAFF.

The V call is TRBV14, the J call TRBJ2-3, with D possibly being TRBD1 or TRBD2 (5 bases each). The CDR3 totals 14 residues. Germline CDR1 is SGHDN and CDR2 is FVKESK. V was pared by 1 base and J by 4 bases, with 9 bases between. The CDR3 DNA reads as TGTGCCAGCAGCCAAGTACGGGGCGCAGATACGCAGTATTTT. Translated: CASSQVRGADTQYF.

V and J are TRBV29-1 and TRBJ2-7; 13 bases match TRBD2. The CDR3 length is 16 residues. After removal of 6 bases from V and 0 bases from J, the junction contained 8 bases not matched to a gene. From germline, CDR1 is SQVTM and CDR2 ANQGSEA. The CDR3 reads CSVIVGLAGFSYEQYF. The CDR3 nucleotides read TGCAGCGTGATCGTGGGACTAGCGGGGTTCTCCTACGAGCAGTACTTC.

V gene TRBV7-2 combines with J gene TRBJ1-2; D not resolved. Trimming shortened V by 1 base and J by 4 bases, and 13 bases separated the two germline ends. CDR3 length: 15 amino acids. Per germline, CDR1 SGHTA and CDR2 FQGNSA. The CDR3: CASSLGARIVYGYTF. Here the CDR3 DNA reads TGTGCCAGCAGCTTAGGGGCCAGGATCGTCTATGGCTACACCTTC.

The chain combines TRBV10-3 with TRBJ1-2, with D possibly being TRBD1 (5 bases). In germline, CDR1 is ENHRY, CDR2 SYGVKD. The CDR3 runs to 13 residues. With 7 bases removed from V and 7 bases from J, the gap between germline ends came to 16 bases. The CDR3 nucleotides are TGTGCCATCACCACGAGAGGGGCGGCTGGCTACACCTTC. It codes for CAITTRGAAGYTF.

This clonotype was found a few times. This chain connects TRBV6-2 or TRBV6-3 to TRBJ1-1, with D perhaps matching TRBD1 (5 bases). Germline lookup yields CDR1 MNHEY and CDR2 SVGEGT. V was shortened by 5 bases and J by 11 bases, with 15 bases between the two germline ends. CDR3 size: 12 residues. Here the CDR3 reads CASSRADKRAFF. The CDR3 region has the DNA TGTGCCAGCAGTCGGGCGGACAAGAGGGCTTTCTTT.

In its sample, this clonotype was seen once. This chain connects TRBV18 to TRBJ2-3; possibly TRBD1 for D (6 bases). The CDR3 totals 15 residues. Per germline, CDR1 KGHSH and CDR2 LQKENI. Between the trimmed V and J ends, which lost 3 bases and 6 bases, there was a span of 16 bases. The CDR3 sequence is CASSPRGISEDTQYF. DNA of the CDR3: TGTGCCAGCTCACCGAGGGGGATCTCGGAGGATACGCAGTATTTT. Full variable domain (outside the CDR3, taken from reference TRBV18 and TRBJ2-3): NAGVMQNPRHLVRRRGQEARLRCSPMKGHSHVYWYRQLPEEGLKFMVYLQKENIIDESGMPKERFSAEFPKEGPSILRIQQVVRGDSAAYFCASSPRGISEDTQYFGPGTRLTVL.

A single count supports this clonotype. The CDR3 nucleotides read TGCAGTGCTAGAGGCGGAAGGGGGGCGGGCAATCAGCCCCAGCATTTT. Its protein is CSARGGRGAGNQPQHF. This rearrangement joins TRBV20-1 to TRBJ1-5, with a weak D call TRBD1 (6 bases). Germline CDR1 and CDR2: DFQATT and SNEGSKA (reference sequence). The germline V and J ends were trimmed by 1 base and 2 bases, with 15 bases remaining between them. The length of the CDR3 is 16 residues.

This clonotype was seen a few times. The chain uses TRBV28 and TRBJ1-5; perhaps TRBD1 as D (6 bases). Between the trimmed V and J ends, which lost 5 bases and 0 bases, there was a span of 17 bases. CDR1 is MDHEN and CDR2 is SYDVKM in the germline V gene. CDR3 size: 17 residues. The CDR3 bases are TGTGCCAGCAGTCCCCCCACAGGGCCCCTTAGCAATCAGCCCCAGCATTTT. Its translation is CASSPPTGPLSNQPQHF.

The V call is TRBV10-3, the J call TRBJ1-6; 8 nucleotides line up with TRBD1. The CDR3 contains 15 residues. Trimming cost V 2 bases and J 6 bases; bases outside gene matches: 3. Germline V gene lookup returns CDR1 ENHRY and CDR2 SYGVKD. CDR3 protein: CAISERGQGNSPLHF. CDR3 coding DNA: TGTGCCATCAGTGAGCGAGGACAGGGTAATTCACCCCTCCACTTT.